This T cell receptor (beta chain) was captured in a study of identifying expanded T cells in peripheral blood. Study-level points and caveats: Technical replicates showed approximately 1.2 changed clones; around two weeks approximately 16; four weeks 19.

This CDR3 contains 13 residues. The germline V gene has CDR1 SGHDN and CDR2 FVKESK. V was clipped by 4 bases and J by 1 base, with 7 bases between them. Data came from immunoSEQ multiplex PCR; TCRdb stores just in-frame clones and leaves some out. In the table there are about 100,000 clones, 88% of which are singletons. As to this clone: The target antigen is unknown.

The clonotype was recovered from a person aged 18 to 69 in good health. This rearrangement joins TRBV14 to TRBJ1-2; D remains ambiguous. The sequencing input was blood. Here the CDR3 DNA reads TGTGCCAGCAGCCCGCGAGTTAACTATGGCTACACCTTC. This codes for CASSPRVNYGYTF. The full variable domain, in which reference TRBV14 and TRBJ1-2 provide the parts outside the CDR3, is EAGVTQFPSHSVIEKGQTVTLRCDPISGHDNLYWYRRVMGKEIKFLLHFVKESKQDESGMPNNRFLAERTGGTYSTLKVQPAELEDSGVYFCASSPRVNYGYTFGSGTRLTVV.